Reported below is one T cell receptor (beta chain). Its antigen remains unknown. The record originates from a study of T cell responses to AZD1222 COVID-19 vaccine. Study outcomes and limitations: Donors, mostly white British, included more females; clonal diversity was possibly underestimated.

Generated by immunoSEQ multiplex PCR, the TCRdb table keeps only in-frame clones and is missing some. The data hold approximately 140,000 clones, with about 93% observed a single time. Germline V gene lookup returns CDR1 SGHAT and CDR2 FQDESV (reference sequence). Trimming at V came to 6 bases and at J to 3 bases, leaving 3 bases not matched to a gene. The CDR3 is made up of 15 amino acids. This material consisted of peripheral blood, taken 28 days after the second AZD1222 dose. This receptor was identified in an adult who received the AZD1222 COVID-19 vaccine. The chain combines TRBV11-1 with TRBJ2-5; 14 bases map to TRBD2. The CDR3 DNA sequence: TGTGCCAGCAGACCGGGACTAGCGGGGGAAGAGACCCAGTACTTC. Translation: CASRPGLAGEETQYF. Full variable domain (outside the CDR3, taken from reference TRBV11-1 and TRBJ2-5): EAEVAQSPRYKITEKSQAVAFWCDPISGHATLYWYRQILGQGPELLVQFQDESVVDDSQLPKDRFSAERLKGVDSTLKIQPAELGDSAMYLCASRPGLAGEETQYFGPGTRLLVL.